This T cell receptor beta chain was identified in a study of blood T cells in healthy people across ages. Study-level points and caveats: Leaving the PBMCs unsorted stopped any conclusive comparison of naive versus antigen-experienced cells. TCR beta diversity per million T cells fell roughly linearly with age.

Regarding this clonotype: Antigen: not known.

A second about 6 to 12 cycle PCR used barcoded and J-beta primers. MiXCR, run by TCRdb on the 5' RACE reads, gives a single entry per CDR3 protein. The sample consists of 1.4 million or so distinct CDR3 sequences, 40% to 45% of them appearing once. The junction had 14 bases not matched to a gene; V was cut back by 5 bases and J by 7 bases. The CDR3 is made up of 15 amino acids. CDR1 is SQVTM, CDR2 ANQGSEA, per germline. This receptor was identified in a woman between 18 and 30 years old in good health. The source material was blood. The J gene is TRBJ2-7, the V gene TRBV29-1, with TRBD1 matching 10 bases. The CDR3 protein is CSVKGRQGAGIEQYF. DNA of the CDR3: TGCAGCGTTAAGGGGAGACAGGGGGCCGGTATTGAGCAGTACTTC.